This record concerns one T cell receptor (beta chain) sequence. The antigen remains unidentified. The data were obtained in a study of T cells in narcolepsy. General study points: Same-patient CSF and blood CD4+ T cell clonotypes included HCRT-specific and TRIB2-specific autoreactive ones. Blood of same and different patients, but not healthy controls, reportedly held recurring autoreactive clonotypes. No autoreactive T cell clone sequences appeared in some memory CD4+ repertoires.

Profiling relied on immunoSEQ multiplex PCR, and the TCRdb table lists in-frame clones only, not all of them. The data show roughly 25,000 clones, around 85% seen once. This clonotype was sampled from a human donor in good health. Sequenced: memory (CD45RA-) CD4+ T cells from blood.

The CDR3 loop reads CASSLVQGDTGELFF. In DNA form, the CDR3 reads TGCGCCAGCAGCTTGGTACAGGGGGACACCGGGGAGCTGTTTTTT. The gene calls are TRBV5-1 and TRBJ2-2; TRBD1 aligns across 8 bases. V dropped 0 bases and J dropped 3; count of bases not matched to a gene: 1. This CDR3 region has 15 residues. The V gene's germline CDR1 is SGHRS and CDR2 YFSETQ.